The clone carrying this T cell receptor beta chain is medium-sized (0.01 to 0.1%) by share. The record originates from a study of blood T cell repertoires in COVID-19. Study in general: Acute and convalescent COVID-19 specimens originated in the United States, Italy and Spain. Sources were T cells, B-cell-depleted T cells, or PBMCs; the material itself was cDNA or gDNA.

In the original processing: Estimated nucleated cell counts came from reference gene primer amplification. The method was immunoSEQ multiplex PCR; TCRdb's version includes in-frame clones alone and lacks a portion of them. V, J and clone size reflect that table, while D and trimming were determined from the DNA. In the table there are tens of thousands of clones, about 76% of which are singletons. CDR3 length: 16 residues. Germline-derived CDR1 and CDR2 are SGHTA and FQGTGA. The V and J ends lost 5 bases and 7 bases respectively, with 20 bases between them. Input material: peripheral blood. This clonotype originated in an older man with acute or convalescent COVID-19. The chain combines TRBV7-3 with TRBJ2-2; a weak D match, TRBD1 (7 bases). The CDR3 loop reads CASSPRGAAAGGELFF. CDR3 bases: TGTGCCAGCAGCCCCAGGGGGGCGGCGGCGGGCGGGGAGCTGTTTTTT. Full variable domain (outside the CDR3, taken from reference TRBV7-3 and TRBJ2-2): GAGVSQTPSNKVTEKGKYVELRCDPISGHTALYWYRQSLGQGPEFLIYFQGTGAADDSGLPNDRFFAVRPEGSVSTLKIQRTERGDSAVYLCASSPRGAAAGGELFFGEGSRLTVL.